A single TCR beta chain is shown here with its context. Its antigen remains unknown. V gave up 6 bases and J gave up 4 bases, with 15 bases separating them. This CDR3 contains 15 residues. Germline V gives CDR1 MNHNS, CDR2 SASEGT. The data were taken from a study of T-cell memory formation after mild COVID-19. Overall study results and limits: Clones that contracted from day 15 to 85 were balanced CD4/CD8, while later expanders leaned CD4+. Detection of some responders pre-infection suggested pre-existing cross-reactive memory T cells participated. Contracting CD4+ clones were located mainly in CM and EM, and CD8+ clones in EMRA.

Constant-segment primers served in 5'RACE that generated TCR alpha and TCR beta cDNA libraries bearing sample barcodes and UMIs. MiXCR, run by TCRdb on the 5' RACE reads, gives a single entry per CDR3 protein. The table shows around 300,000 distinct CDR3 sequences, with approximately 8% occurring only once. The chain is built from TRBV6-1 and TRBJ2-2, with a weak D call TRBD1 (7 bases). This TCR derives from a man younger than 35 who had mild COVID-19 (a few samples of this study predate the infection). Cell type and time point are not known. The sample taken for sequencing was PBMCs or a T cell subset sorted from them (not recorded which). DNA for the CDR3: TGTGCCAGCAGCGAGGCAGGGGGGAGCACCGGGGAGCTGTTTTTT. Protein sequence: CASSEAGGSTGELFF.